This is a list of T cell receptor beta chains from one sample in a study of beta chain features in type 1 diabetes. The protocol was immunoSEQ multiplex PCR, while the TCRdb copy is restricted to in-frame clones and leaves out a portion. The repertoire holds around 450,000 clones, with about an eighth as singletons. Sequencing used naive CD4+ T cells from blood. Every receptor here comes from a woman aged 18-29 years in good health. CDR3s leave out the opening cysteine and the closing phenylalanine or tryptophan.

CDR3 protein: ASSRQGRDTEAF
CDR3 length: 12
V gene: TRBV7-3

CDR3 protein: ASSEGDRVWAETQY
CDR3 length: 14
V gene: TRBV25-1

CDR3 protein: ASSLQDRGRWDPGANVLT
CDR3 length: 18
V gene: TRBV28

CDR3 protein: ASSPGRGAYNEQF
CDR3 length: 13
V gene: TRBV18

CDR3 protein: ASSRRQGIGNEQF
CDR3 length: 13
V gene: TRBV2

CDR3 protein: ASIQVWGSAF
CDR3 length: 10
V gene: TRBV7-9

CDR3 protein: ASSLRRGFYNEQF
CDR3 length: 13
V gene: TRBV27

CDR3 protein: ASSLEAGNEQF
CDR3 length: 11
V gene: TRBV5-1

CDR3 protein: ASSFGQGREETQY
CDR3 length: 13
V gene: TRBV7-2

CDR3 protein: ASSLARQGHGYT
CDR3 length: 12
V gene: TRBV7-2

CDR3 protein: ASSGGGNYGYT
CDR3 length: 11
V gene: TRBV2

CDR3 protein: ASSHRGTRQGGDTQY
CDR3 length: 15
V gene: TRBV18

CDR3 protein: ASSYRVHNEKLF
CDR3 length: 12
V gene: TRBV6-5

CDR3 protein: SVGPGNYGYT
CDR3 length: 10
V gene: TRBV29-1

CDR3 protein: ASIDTSGANVLT
CDR3 length: 12
V gene: TRBV5-1

CDR3 protein: ASSQEGYRGTQY
CDR3 length: 12
V gene: TRBV4-2

CDR3 protein: ASSPQLAINNEQF
CDR3 length: 13
V gene: TRBV9